This TCR beta chain was sequenced for a study of shared clonotypes between healthy human individuals. Across the study: Each donor had three CD4 naive, three CD4 memory, two CD8 naive and one CD8 memory plate.

Repertoires were generated with immunoSEQ multiplex PCR, while TCRdb's copy carries only in-frame clones and drops some. The data hold roughly 1,800,000 clones, with just under 95% observed a single time. V dropped 1 base and J dropped 4 bases, with 8 bases sitting between them. This CDR3 comprises 12 residues. Looked up from germline, CDR1 is SQVTM and CDR2 is ANQGSEA. CD45RO negativity and positive selection for CCR7 defined naive CD8 cells, a population that excluded terminally differentiated effector memory CD45RA+ cells. The chain links TRBV29-1 to TRBJ2-7, with D hard to call. The sample comprised naive CD8+ T cells sorted from blood. The clonotype was recovered from a man younger than 30 in good health. CDR3 DNA: TGCAGCGTTGAAGTATCCCCTTACGAGCAGTACTTC. Translated, it gives CSVEVSPYEQYF.